Shown below are 3 T cell receptor beta chains from a single sample sequenced in a study of blood T cell repertoires in COVID-19. Using immunoSEQ multiplex PCR, the repertoire was profiled, and TCRdb retains in-frame clones only, with some absent. The sample has just under 150,000 clones; around 90% are singletons. Sample: peripheral blood. The receptors were gathered from a human donor in a cohort sampled during active COVID-19.

The CDR3 protein is CASSQPKVGEQYF. CDR3 in DNA: TGTGCCAGCAGCCAGCCGAAAGTCGGCGAGCAGTACTTC. This chain connects TRBV4-2 to TRBJ2-7; D not certain. CDR1 is LGHNA and CDR2 is YNFKEQ in the germline V gene. The CDR3 is 13 residues long. V lost 3 bases to trimming and J lost 6 bases, with 12 bases between them.

This clone was counted once. The chain recombines TRBV28 with TRBJ1-2, with D possibly being TRBD1 (5 bases). Germline CDR1 reads MDHEN; CDR2 reads SYDVKM. The CDR3 is 13 amino acids. The V and J ends lost 6 bases and 8 bases respectively, with 16 bases between them. The CDR3, as DNA: TGTGCCAGCAGCACGGGGGGAGGGATAGGCTACACCTTC. The encoded protein is CASSTGGGIGYTF.

The genes are TRBV7-9 and TRBJ2-2; 9 nucleotides match TRBD1. CDR3 length equals 17 residues. Trimming at V came to 5 bases and at J to 5 bases, leaving 12 bases not matched to a gene. From germline, CDR1 is SEHNR and CDR2 FQNEAQ (reference sequence). This CDR3 reads CASSQHLGQGRTGELFF. Written as DNA, the CDR3 is TGTGCCAGCAGCCAACACCTGGGACAGGGTCGGACCGGGGAGCTGTTTTTT.